This T cell receptor beta chain is drawn from a study of response to subunit inactivated influenza vaccine. Study-level findings and limits: The authors proposed limited new T cell recruitment per seasonal influenza vaccination.

V lost 4 bases to trimming and J lost 6 bases, with 13 bases between them. CDR3 length: 13 amino acids. Germline V gives CDR1 LGHDT, CDR2 YNNKEL (reference sequence). A note on this clonotype: Its antigen is undetermined.

In TCRdb, the RT-PCR reads were re-called with MiXCR into one record per CDR3 protein. The sample records about 580,000 distinct CDR3 sequences, roughly 15% being singletons. The TCR originated in a man aged 45-65 years who received an inactivated influenza vaccine. The specimen was PBMCs from blood, collected roughly 12 days after vaccination. The rearrangement joins TRBV3-1 to TRBJ2-7; D is unresolved. CDR3 sequence reads: CASSRVMLGEQYF. CDR3 nucleotides: TGTGCCAGCAGCCGAGTAATGCTCGGCGAGCAGTACTTC.